The rows below give T cell receptor beta chains drawn from one sample of a study of blood T cell repertoires in COVID-19. TCRdb's table, derived via immunoSEQ multiplex PCR, lists solely in-frame clones and lacks some. The data contain 350,000 to 400,000 clones, around 89% of them singletons. The sequencing sample was made of peripheral blood. The receptor source for this set is a man aged 18-30 years with active or convalescent COVID-19. CDR3s include the opening cysteine and the closing phenylalanine or tryptophan. The D gene is left open where the match is weak. Size is omitted from some rows. Given values are once, few, many or a class for expanded clones.

J | D | V | size | DNA | CDR3
TRBJ2-7 | TRBD2 | TRBV6-5 | . | TGTGCCAGCACCACACGGGAGGGCTACGAGCAGTACTTC | CASTTREGYEQYF
TRBJ2-3 | . | TRBV4-2 | . | TGTGCCAGCAGCCAAGATGAGATCGTTCGAGATACGCAGTATTTT | CASSQDEIVRDTQYF
TRBJ1-3 | . | TRBV7-9 | . | TGTGCCAGCAGCTTCTCCCAAACAGGTTTTGGAAACACCATATATTTT | CASSFSQTGFGNTIYF
TRBJ2-1 | TRBD2 | TRBV7-8 | . | TGTGCCAGCAGCTCGCAACTAGCGGGGTATTACAATGAGCAGTTCTTC | CASSSQLAGYYNEQFF
TRBJ1-2 | TRBD1 | TRBV4-1 | once | TGCGCCAGCAGCCAAGATTGGACAGGGGCTCTTAGCTATGGCTACACCTTC | CASSQDWTGALSYGYTF
TRBJ2-1 | TRBD1 | TRBV7-7 | . | TGTGCCAGCAGCTTAGGGGACAGAACCTACAATGAGCAGTTCTTC | CASSLGDRTYNEQFF
TRBJ2-7 | TRBD2 | TRBV2 | . | TGTGCCAGCAGTGTGACTAGCGGCTACGAGCAGTACTTC | CASSVTSGYEQYF
TRBJ2-3 | TRBD1 | TRBV7-2 | once | TGTGCCAGCAGCTTAGTGGCAGGGGGTAGGGGTACGCAGTATTTT | CASSLVAGGRGTQYF
TRBJ2-5 | . | TRBV27 | few | TGTGCCAGCAGTTTTCAGGGTACGCGGGAGACCCAGTACTTC | CASSFQGTRETQYF
TRBJ2-5 | TRBD2 | TRBV28 | . | TGTGCCAGCAGTCTCACTAGCGGGGGCCAAGAGACCCAGTACTTC | CASSLTSGGQETQYF
TRBJ1-1 | . | TRBV7-9 | . | TGTGCCAGCAGCCCTACCGGCACTGAAGCTTTCTTT | CASSPTGTEAFF
TRBJ1-5 | . | TRBV4-2 | few | TGTGCCAGCAGCCACTATGCCTCGGGGGTAAGCAATCAGCCCCAGCATTTT | CASSHYASGVSNQPQHF
TRBJ1-2 | TRBD1 | TRBV7-8 | . | TGTGCCAGCAGCTTGGGACAGGCTAACTATGGCTACACCTTC | CASSLGQANYGYTF
TRBJ2-5 | TRBD1 | TRBV7-9 | . | TGTGCCAGCAGCTGGATAGGGGGCGTAGAGACCCAGTACTTC | CASSWIGGVETQYF
TRBJ2-7 | TRBD2 | TRBV24-1 | . | TGTGCCACCAGTGATTCCGCCGGGACTAGCGGGAGGTCCTACGAGCAGTACTTC | CATSDSAGTSGRSYEQYF
TRBJ2-7 | TRBD2 | TRBV9 | . | TGTGCCAGCAGCCCCGGGGGGTTAACATCCTACGAGCAGTACTTC | CASSPGGLTSYEQYF
TRBJ2-7 | TRBD2 | TRBV3-1/TRBV3-2 | . | TGTGCCAGCAGCCAACTACCTTCGGGCGGGAGAGGGTACGAGCAGTACTTC | CASSQLPSGGRGYEQYF
TRBJ2-3 | TRBD2 | TRBV6-1 | few | TGTGCCAGCAGTGAACTAGCGGGGGGGCCAGATACGCAGTATTTT | CASSELAGGPDTQYF
TRBJ2-1 | . | TRBV9 | . | TGTGCCAGCAGAATTAGAGGAACCCCAAATGAGCAGTTCTTC | CASRIRGTPNEQFF
TRBJ2-5 | . | TRBV25-1 | . | TGTGCCAGCAGTGGACTGGAGGTCAAAGAGACCCAGTACTTC | CASSGLEVKETQYF
TRBJ2-5 | . | TRBV6-2/TRBV6-3 | . | TGTGCCAGCAGCATTCGTAGAGGAGAGACCCAGTACTTC | CASSIRRGETQYF
TRBJ2-5 | . | TRBV7-2 | . | TGTGCCAGCAGCGAAACTCGGCCGGGGTGGGAGACCCAGTACTTC | CASSETRPGWETQYF
TRBJ1-1 | . | TRBV29-1 | . | TGCAGCGTTATGAGCACTGAAGCTTTCTTT | CSVMSTEAFF
TRBJ2-2 | . | TRBV5-1 | . | TGCGCCAGCAGCTTGGAGCTACCCCCGAACACCGGGGAGCTGTTTTTT | CASSLELPPNTGELFF